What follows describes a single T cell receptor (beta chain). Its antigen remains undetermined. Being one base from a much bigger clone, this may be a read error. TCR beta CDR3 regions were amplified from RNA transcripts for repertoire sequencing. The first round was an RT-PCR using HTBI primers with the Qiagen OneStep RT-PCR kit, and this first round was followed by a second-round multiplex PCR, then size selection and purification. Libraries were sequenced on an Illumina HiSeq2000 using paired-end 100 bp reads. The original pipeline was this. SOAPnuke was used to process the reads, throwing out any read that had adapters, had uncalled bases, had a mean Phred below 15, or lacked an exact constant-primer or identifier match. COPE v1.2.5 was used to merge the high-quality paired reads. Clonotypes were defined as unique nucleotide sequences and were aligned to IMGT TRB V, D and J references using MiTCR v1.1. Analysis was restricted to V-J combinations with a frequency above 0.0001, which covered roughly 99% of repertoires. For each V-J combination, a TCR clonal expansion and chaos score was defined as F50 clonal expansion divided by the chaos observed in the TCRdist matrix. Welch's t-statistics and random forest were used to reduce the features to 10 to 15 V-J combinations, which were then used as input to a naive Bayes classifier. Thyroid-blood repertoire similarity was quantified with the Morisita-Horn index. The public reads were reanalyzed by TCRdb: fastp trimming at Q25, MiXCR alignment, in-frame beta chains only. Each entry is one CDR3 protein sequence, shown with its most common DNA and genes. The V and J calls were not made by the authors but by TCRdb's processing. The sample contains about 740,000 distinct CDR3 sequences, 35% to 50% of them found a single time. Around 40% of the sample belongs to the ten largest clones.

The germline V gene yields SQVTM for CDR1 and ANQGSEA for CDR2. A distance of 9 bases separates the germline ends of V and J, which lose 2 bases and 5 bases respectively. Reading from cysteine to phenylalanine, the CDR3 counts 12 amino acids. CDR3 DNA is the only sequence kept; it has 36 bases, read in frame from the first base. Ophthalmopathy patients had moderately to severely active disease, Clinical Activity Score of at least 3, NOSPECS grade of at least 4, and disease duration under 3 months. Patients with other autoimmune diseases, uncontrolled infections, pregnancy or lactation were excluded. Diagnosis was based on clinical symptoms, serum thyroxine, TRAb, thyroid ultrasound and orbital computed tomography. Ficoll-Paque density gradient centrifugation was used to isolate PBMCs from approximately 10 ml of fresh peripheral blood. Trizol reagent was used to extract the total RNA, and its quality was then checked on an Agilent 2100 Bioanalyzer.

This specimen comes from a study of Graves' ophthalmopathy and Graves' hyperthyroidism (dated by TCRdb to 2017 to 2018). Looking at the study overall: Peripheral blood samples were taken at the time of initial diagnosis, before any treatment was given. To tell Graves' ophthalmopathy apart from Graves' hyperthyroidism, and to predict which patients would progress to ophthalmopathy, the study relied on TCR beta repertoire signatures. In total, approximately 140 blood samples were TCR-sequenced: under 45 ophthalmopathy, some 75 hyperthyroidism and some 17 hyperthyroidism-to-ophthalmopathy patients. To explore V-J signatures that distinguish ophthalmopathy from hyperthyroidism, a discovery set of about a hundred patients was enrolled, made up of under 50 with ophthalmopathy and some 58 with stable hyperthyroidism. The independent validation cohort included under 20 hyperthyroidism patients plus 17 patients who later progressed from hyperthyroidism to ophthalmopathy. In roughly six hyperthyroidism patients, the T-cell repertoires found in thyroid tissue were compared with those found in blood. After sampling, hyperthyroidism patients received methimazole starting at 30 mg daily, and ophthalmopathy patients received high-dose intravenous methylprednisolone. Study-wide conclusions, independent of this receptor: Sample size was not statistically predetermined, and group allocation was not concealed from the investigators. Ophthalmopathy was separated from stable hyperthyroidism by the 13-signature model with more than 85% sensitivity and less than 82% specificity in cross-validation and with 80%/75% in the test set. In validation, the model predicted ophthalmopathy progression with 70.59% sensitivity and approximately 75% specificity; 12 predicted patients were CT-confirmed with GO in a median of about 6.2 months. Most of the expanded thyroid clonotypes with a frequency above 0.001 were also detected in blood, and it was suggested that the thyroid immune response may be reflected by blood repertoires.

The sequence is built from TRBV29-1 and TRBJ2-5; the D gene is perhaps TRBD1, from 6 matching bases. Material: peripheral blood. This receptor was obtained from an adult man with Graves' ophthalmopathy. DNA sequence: TGCAGCGTTGAATTCGACAGGGAGACCCAGTACTTC. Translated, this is CSVEFDRETQYF.